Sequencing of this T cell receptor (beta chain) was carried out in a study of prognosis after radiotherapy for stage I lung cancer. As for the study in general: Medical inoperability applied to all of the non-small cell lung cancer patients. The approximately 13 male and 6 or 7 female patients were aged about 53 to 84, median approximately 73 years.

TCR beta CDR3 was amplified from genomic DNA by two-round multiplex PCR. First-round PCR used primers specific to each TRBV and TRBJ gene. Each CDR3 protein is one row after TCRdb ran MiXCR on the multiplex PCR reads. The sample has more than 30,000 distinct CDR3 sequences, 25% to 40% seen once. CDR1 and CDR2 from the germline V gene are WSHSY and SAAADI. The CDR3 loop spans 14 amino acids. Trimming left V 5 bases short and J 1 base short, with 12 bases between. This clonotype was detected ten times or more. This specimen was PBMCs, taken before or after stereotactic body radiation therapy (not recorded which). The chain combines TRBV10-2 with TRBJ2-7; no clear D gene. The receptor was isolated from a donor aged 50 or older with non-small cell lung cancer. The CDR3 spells CASSPPIPSYEQYF. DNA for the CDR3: TGCGCCAGCAGTCCCCCGATCCCATCCTACGAGCAGTACTTC.